This TCR beta chain was identified in a study of blood T cell repertoires in COVID-19. There are 15 residues in the CDR3. Germline CDR1 and CDR2: SNHLY and FYNNEI. Trimming left V 0 bases short and J 5 bases short, with 13 bases between. Using immunoSEQ multiplex PCR, the repertoire was profiled, and TCRdb retains in-frame clones only, with some absent. The profile shows roughly 76,000 clones, 82% of them singletons. The V gene is TRBV2, the J gene TRBJ2-5, with D possibly matching TRBD1 (5 bases). The specimen sequenced was peripheral blood. This TCR derives from a woman in her sixties or seventies with acute or convalescent COVID-19. The CDR3 bases are TGTGCCAGCAGTGAAGCTCGACAGCCCGGCGAGACCCAGTACTTC. Amino acid sequence: CASSEARQPGETQYF. The entire variable domain, with the rest obtained from reference TRBV2 and TRBJ2-5, is as follows: EPEVTQTPSHQVTQMGQEVILRCVPISNHLYFYWYRQILGQKVEFLVSFYNNEISEKSEIFDDQFSVERPDGSNFTLKIRSTKLEDSAMYFCASSEARQPGETQYFGPGTRLLVL.